The TCR beta chain described here comes from a study of response to subunit inactivated influenza vaccine. Study findings and constraints: Authors suggested each seasonal flu vaccination may recruit only limited numbers of new T cells.

Germline V gene lookup returns CDR1 SGHRS and CDR2 YFSETQ. Trimming removed 1 base at V and 5 bases at J, with 15 bases between. The CDR3 runs to 15 residues. As regards this clonotype: The antigen is unknown. Without the conserved terminal phenylalanine or tryptophan, this CDR3 likely stems from a read error.

TCRdb reanalysed the RT-PCR reads using MiXCR and keeps one entry per CDR3 protein. Of around 200,000 distinct CDR3 sequences listed, around a tenth are singletons. The V gene is TRBV5-1, the J gene TRBJ2-5; perhaps TRBD1 as D (7 bases). The sample was non-naive T cells sorted from PBMCs, taken on the day of vaccination. This receptor was identified in a man between 45 and 60 years old who received an inactivated influenza vaccine. In nucleotides, the CDR3 is TGCGCCAGCAGCTTGTTGGGGGGACAGATTGAGACCCAGTACCTC. Translated, it gives CASSLLGGQIETQYL.